What follows are 11 T cell receptor beta chains derived from one specimen sequenced in a study of shared clonotypes between healthy human individuals. Profiled with immunoSEQ multiplex PCR; TCRdb holds only in-frame clones, not every one. This sample has 2,500,000 or so clones, with less than 95% found just once. The sequenced sample was naive CD4+ T cells from PBMCs. Specified subset: CD45RA+ positively selected. All receptors come from a man aged 18 to 29 in good health. Some clones in this sample may be carry-over from other donors' samples.

About this clone: This same CDR3 is encoded by further DNA sequences in the sample. The rearrangement links TRBV12-5 to TRBJ2-3; no firm D call. The germline V gene encodes CDR1 LGHNT and CDR2 FRNRAP. V lost 3 bases and J 6 bases, leaving 4 bases between the germline ends. This CDR3 is 11 amino acids long. The chain's CDR3 is CASGFGDTQYF. The DNA of the CDR3 is TGTGCTAGTGGTTTTGGGGATACGCAGTATTTT.

V usage is TRBV6-1 and J usage is TRBJ2-7, with 11 bases matching TRBD1. CDR3 length: 15 amino acids. CDR1 is MNHNS, CDR2 SASEGT, per germline. V lost 4 bases, J lost 10 bases, and 12 bases stayed unmatched. The CDR3 coding sequence is TGTGCCAGCAGTGTACCCCGGGACAGGGGGAGTGATCAGTACTTC. Protein product: CASSVPRDRGSDQYF.

This clone was seen once. The chain has TRBV7-9 and TRBJ2-2; 8 bases align to TRBD1. Germline V lookup: CDR1 SEHNR, CDR2 FQNEAQ (reference sequence). Trimming took 10 bases from V and 7 from J; bases not matched to a gene: 11. CDR3 length equals 14 residues. The DNA of the CDR3 is TGTGCCACCTCGGAGGACAGGGCCAGCGGGGAGCTGTTTTTT. Translated: CATSEDRASGELFF. Looking up the rest from reference TRBV7-9 and TRBJ2-2 gives the full variable domain: DTGVSQNPRHKITKRGQNVTFRCDPISEHNRLYWYRQTLGQGPEFLTYFQNEAQLEKSRLLSDRFSAERPKGSFSTLEIQRTEQGDSAMYLCATSEDRASGELFFGEGSRLTVL.

This rearrangement joins TRBV29-1 to TRBJ2-1; D may be TRBD1 (6 bases). Germline values: CDR1 SQVTM, CDR2 ANQGSEA. CDR3 length: 14 amino acids. With 2 bases removed from V and 8 bases from J, the gap between germline ends came to 16 bases. The CDR3 DNA sequence: TGCAGCGTTGAAAGGCAGCTGGGGGCCGATGAGCAGTTCTTC. Its protein is CSVERQLGADEQFF.

This chain connects TRBV11-2 to TRBJ2-3, with D maybe TRBD2 (5 bases). The CDR3 runs 14 residues. With 1 base removed from V and 6 bases from J, the gap between germline ends came to 11 bases. Germline assignment: CDR1 SGHAT and CDR2 FQNNGV. The CDR3 region is CASSLGRTWDTQYF. The CDR3 DNA reads as TGTGCCAGCAGCTTAGGGCGGACTTGGGATACGCAGTATTTT.

This clone was observed a single time. This chain connects TRBV4-2 to TRBJ2-3; D is undetermined. The V gene lost 4 bases and the J gene lost 1 base, with 12 bases spanning the gap. Germline CDR1 and CDR2: LGHNA and YNFKEQ. This CDR3 has 15 amino acids. CDR3: CASSPGRPGTDTQYF. The DNA for the CDR3 is TGTGCCAGCAGCCCCGGAAGGCCGGGCACAGATACGCAGTATTTT.

This clone appeared a single time. The chain uses TRBV28 and TRBJ2-4; no firm D call. Germline V lookup: CDR1 MDHEN, CDR2 SYDVKM. This CDR3 has 14 residues. The V and J ends lost 5 bases and 0 bases respectively, with 8 bases between them. The CDR3 region has the DNA TGTGCCAGCAGTCCTCAAAGAGCCAAAAACATTCAGTACTTC. Translated, it gives CASSPQRAKNIQYF. The complete variable domain, with remaining parts taken from reference TRBV28 and TRBJ2-4, reads DVKVTQSSRYLVKRTGEKVFLECVQDMDHENMFWYRQDPGLGLRLIYFSYDVKMKEKGDIPEGYSVSREKKERFSLILESASTNQTSMYLCASSPQRAKNIQYFGAGTRLSVL.

The chain is built from TRBV18 and TRBJ1-2; D is perhaps TRBD1 (5 bases). The ends were cut back, 6 bases at V and 3 bases at J, with 14 bases in the middle. This CDR3 is 14 amino acids long. Germline assignment: CDR1 KGHSH and CDR2 LQKENI. The CDR3 spells CASSPDGGDYGYTF. The CDR3 DNA reads TGTGCCAGCTCGCCCGACGGGGGAGACTATGGCTACACCTTC.

CDR3 region: CASPPAGLTDTQYF. CDR3 sequence (DNA): TGTGCCAGCCCCCCAGCGGGACTCACAGATACGCAGTATTTT. V is TRBV2 and J is TRBJ2-3; 7 bases match TRBD2. Germline V gene sequence: CDR1 SNHLY, CDR2 FYNNEI. There are 14 residues in the CDR3. The ends lost 8 bases at V and 2 bases at J; junction bases unmatched: 7.

V and J are TRBV28 and TRBJ2-1; weak D call: TRBD2 (6 bases). The CDR3 contains 14 residues. V was trimmed by 7 bases and J by 10 bases, leaving 20 bases between them. CDR1 and CDR2 from the germline V gene are MDHEN and SYDVKM. The CDR3 loop reads CASTPGDLSGEQFF. The DNA of the CDR3 is TGTGCCAGCACTCCAGGAGACCTAAGCGGGGAGCAGTTCTTC. The full variable domain, rest sourced from reference TRBV28 and TRBJ2-1, is DVKVTQSSRYLVKRTGEKVFLECVQDMDHENMFWYRQDPGLGLRLIYFSYDVKMKEKGDIPEGYSVSREKKERFSLILESASTNQTSMYLCASTPGDLSGEQFFGPGTRLTVL.

This clone was seen just once. V is TRBV6-6 and J is TRBJ2-1; D possibly corresponds to TRBD1 (6 bases). Trimming pared 4 bases from V and 8 bases from J, leaving 9 bases between. Germline CDR1 MNHNY, CDR2 SVGAGI (reference sequence). The CDR3 contains 12 residues. CDR3 sequence: CASSWGRDEQFF. In DNA form, the CDR3 reads TGTGCCAGCAGTTGGGGGCGGGATGAGCAGTTCTTC.